The rows below give T cell receptor beta chains drawn from one sample of a study of T cells in Graves' hyperthyroidism and ophthalmopathy. Via MiXCR, TCRdb re-called the multiplex PCR reads, giving one row per CDR3 protein. Among around 600,000 distinct CDR3 sequences listed, 14% were seen once. The sequencing sample was made of blood. Receptors were obtained from a woman between 18 and 29 years old with Graves' ophthalmopathy. CDR3s include the opening cysteine and the closing phenylalanine or tryptophan. D genes are given only for firm matches. Expanded clones are given a class, and other clones once, few, many or no size at all.

j_gene,v_gene,d_gene,abundance,CDR3nt,CDR3aa
TRBJ1-6,TRBV10-3,TRBD1,few,TGTGCCATGAGGGACAGTTATAATTCACCCCTCCACTTT,CAMRDSYNSPLHF
TRBJ1-1,TRBV27,NA,many,TGTGCCAGCAGTACCCACAGGGAGGTGAACACTGAAGCTTTCTTT,CASSTHREVNTEAFF
TRBJ2-7,TRBV12-3/TRBV12-4,NA,many,TGTGCCAGCAGTGCTGGGGGGACGTCGATCCCCAACTACGAGCAGTACTTC,CASSAGGTSIPNYEQYF
TRBJ2-1,TRBV20-1,TRBD1,many,TGCAGTGCTTGGGACAGCTCCTACAATGAGCAGTTCTTC,CSAWDSSYNEQFF
TRBJ1-1,TRBV19,NA,NA,TGTGCCAGTGTACACGGACGGGCTTTCTTT,CASVHGRAFF
TRBJ2-2,TRBV3-1,NA,few,TGTGCCAGCAGCCAAGACTTAAGGGGTACCGGGGAGCTGTTTTTT,CASSQDLRGTGELFF
TRBJ2-1,TRBV6-1,NA,many,TGTGCCAGCACCCCCCAGGGGAGCCTTTTCAATGAGCAGTTCTTC,CASTPQGSLFNEQFF
TRBJ2-2,TRBV9,TRBD2,few,TGTGCCAGCAGCTTCGAGCGGGACGGGGAGCTGTTTTTT,CASSFERDGELFF
TRBJ2-5,TRBV2,NA,many,TGTGCCAGCAGTGAAGCGATAGTGTTTCGGGAGACCCAGTACTTC,CASSEAIVFRETQYF
TRBJ1-5,TRBV7-3,NA,few,TGTGCCAGCAGCTTAACGTTACGTCAGCCCCAGCATTTT,CASSLTLRQPQHF
TRBJ1-1,TRBV4-1,NA,many,TGCGCCAGCAGCCAAGGCGGACGGACGAACACTGAAGCTTTCTTT,CASSQGGRTNTEAFF
TRBJ1-5,TRBV19,NA,few,TGTGCCAGTAGTTCACCGTTGCGGGGCAATCAGCCCCAGCATTTT,CASSSPLRGNQPQHF
TRBJ2-1,TRBV28,NA,many,TGTGCCAGCAGCCGGGACATCACGTACAATGAGCAGTTCTTC,CASSRDITYNEQFF
TRBJ1-2,TRBV9,TRBD1,many,TGTGCCAGCAGCGTCGGGACAGGGTTCGGCTACACCTTC,CASSVGTGFGYTF
TRBJ2-2,TRBV7-3,NA,NA,TGTGCCAGCAGCTCCGCCCTCAGGGGGGAGCTGTTTTTT,CASSSALRGELFF
TRBJ2-5,TRBV7-2,TRBD2,many,TGTGCCAGCAGCCCTCGGGGTAGCGGGAGTATGGTGGAGGAGACCCAGTACTTC,CASSPRGSGSMVEETQYF
TRBJ1-2,TRBV14,TRBD1,few,TGTGCCAGCAACCCAGGGGGAATGGGTTTTGGAGGCTACACCTTC,CASNPGGMGFGGYTF
TRBJ2-7,TRBV7-2,TRBD2,many,TGTGCCAGCAGCTTAGCGCTGGTAGCGGGAGGGCCTAGCTCCTACGAGCAGTACTTC,CASSLALVAGGPSSYEQYF
TRBJ1-2,TRBV5-1,NA,many,TGCGCCAGCAGCTTGGGGACGGCCTCTGGCTACACCTTC,CASSLGTASGYTF
TRBJ2-2,TRBV7-9,NA,NA,TGTGCCAGCAGCTTAGCGTGGGGGGCCGCGAACACCGGGGAGCTGTTTTTT,CASSLAWGAANTGELFF
TRBJ2-1,TRBV6-5,TRBD2,few,TGTGCCAGCAGTTACTTAAGCGGGGGGACTAGCGGGAGAAGGGGTGAGCAGTTCTTC,CASSYLSGGTSGRRGEQFF
TRBJ1-5,TRBV19,NA,NA,TGTGCCAGTAGTATAGATAGCGGGATGAGCAATCAGCCCCAGCATTTT,CASSIDSGMSNQPQHF
TRBJ2-5,TRBV6-2/TRBV6-3,TRBD1,many,TGTGCCAGCAGGTGGGACAGGGGGCCCCAAGAGACCCAGTACTTC,CASRWDRGPQETQYF
TRBJ1-6,TRBV5-6,NA,few,TGTGCCAGCAGCTCCCCCTGGACTATTCAAAGCGGTTCACCCCTCCACTTT,CASSSPWTIQSGSPLHF
TRBJ2-5,TRBV2,NA,many,TGTGCCAGCGGGGTTCAAGAGACCCAGTACTTC,CASGVQETQYF
TRBJ2-3,TRBV6-2/TRBV6-3,TRBD2,few,TGTGCCAGCAGCTACGGACTAGCGGTCACAGATACGCAGTATTTT,CASSYGLAVTDTQYF
TRBJ1-4,TRBV4-3,NA,NA,TGCGCCAGCAGCCAAGACTACCCAACTAATGAAAAACTGTTTTTT,CASSQDYPTNEKLFF
TRBJ1-1,TRBV6-2/TRBV6-3,NA,many,TGTGCCAGCAGTTACTCGTTAGGCATGAACACTGAAGCTTTCTTT,CASSYSLGMNTEAFF
TRBJ2-7,TRBV2,NA,many,TGTGCCAGCAGTGACCTGGGGGCGAGCTCCTACGAGCAGTACTTC,CASSDLGASSYEQYF
TRBJ2-1,TRBV5-6,NA,NA,TGTGCCAGTGGAAAGTTAGGGCCCTACAATGAGCAGTTCTTC,CASGKLGPYNEQFF
TRBJ1-2,TRBV7-9,TRBD1,many,TGTGCCAGCAGCTTAGTGGGAACGGACAGGGGAGAGAATGGCTACACCTTC,CASSLVGTDRGENGYTF
TRBJ2-7,TRBV27,TRBD2,NA,TGTGCCAGCAGTCCCCTTGGTAGCGGGTACGAGCAGTACTTC,CASSPLGSGYEQYF
TRBJ1-2,TRBV29-1,TRBD1,NA,TGCAGCGTTGAAGTTACTCCGGGACAGGGAACAAACTATGGCTACACCTTC,CSVEVTPGQGTNYGYTF
TRBJ1-2,TRBV27,NA,many,TGTGCCAGCAGTTCCCGAAACGGGGGAGGGGGTTATCAAGATGGCTACACCTTC,CASSSRNGGGGYQDGYTF
TRBJ2-7,TRBV6-1,TRBD1,many,TGTGCCAGCACCTTCCGGGACAGGGTGGGCGAGCAGTACTTC,CASTFRDRVGEQYF
TRBJ1-2,TRBV18,NA,many,TGTGCCAGCTCACGAGGGGCGGACTCCTATGGCTACACCTTC,CASSRGADSYGYTF
TRBJ1-2,TRBV20-1,TRBD1,many,TGCAGTGCTAGGGCCACCGGGACAGGGGGCTATGGCTACACCTTC,CSARATGTGGYGYTF
TRBJ1-2,TRBV29-1,NA,NA,TGCAGCGTATCACCCCCCCAGGGCAGTAACTATGGCTACACCTTC,CSVSPPQGSNYGYTF
TRBJ2-2,TRBV20-1,TRBD1,NA,TGCAGTGCTCCCCGGACAGGGGATGACACCGGGGAGCTGTTTTTT,CSAPRTGDDTGELFF
TRBJ1-1,TRBV29-1,NA,NA,TGCAGCGTTGAACAAGGGGCTGGGGGCACTGAAGCTTTCTTT,CSVEQGAGGTEAFF
TRBJ1-2,TRBV18,NA,many,TGTGCCAACTACATCGGCGGCTACACCTTC,CANYIGGYTF
TRBJ2-7,TRBV12-3/TRBV12-4,TRBD1,NA,TGTGCCAGCAGCCCAGGGGGCGCAACGAACGAGCAGTACTTC,CASSPGGATNEQYF
TRBJ1-2,TRBV28,TRBD1,many,TGTGCCAGCAGTTTTTACCAACAGGGGTTTAACTATGGCTACACCTTC,CASSFYQQGFNYGYTF
TRBJ2-4,TRBV4-3,TRBD1,NA,TGCGCCAGCAGCCAATTAGACAGGGGGGGTCAGTACTTC,CASSQLDRGGQYF
TRBJ2-5,TRBV3-1,NA,many,TGTGCCAGCAGCCAAGATCAAAGTCAAGAGACCCAGTACTTC,CASSQDQSQETQYF
TRBJ2-1,TRBV15,TRBD1,NA,TGTGCCACCAGCAGAATGGGACAGGGTTTTAATGAGCAGTTCTTC,CATSRMGQGFNEQFF
TRBJ2-7,TRBV20-1,NA,many,TGCAGTGCTAGCGGCAGGGGTCCCTACGAGCAGTACTTC,CSASGRGPYEQYF
TRBJ1-5,TRBV7-2,NA,many,TGTGCCAGCAGCCCGGGGGGGGAGCCATATCAGCCCCAGCATTTT,CASSPGGEPYQPQHF
TRBJ2-2,TRBV4-1,NA,NA,TGCGCCAGCAGCCAAGTGGACGCGCGGGCCCCCCCCGGGGAGCTGTTTTTT,CASSQVDARAPPGELFF
TRBJ1-1,TRBV9,NA,many,TGTGCCAGCAGAGCCCCTCCTGGGGAGGGGAACACTGAAGCTTTCTTT,CASRAPPGEGNTEAFF
TRBJ1-5,TRBV20-1,NA,many,TGCAGTGCTCATAATAACAGGGAGAATCAGCCCCAGCATTTT,CSAHNNRENQPQHF
TRBJ1-1,TRBV7-3,NA,many,TGTGCCAGCAGCTTAACTGCGGGGACTGAAGCTTTCTTT,CASSLTAGTEAFF
TRBJ1-2,TRBV24-1,NA,NA,TGTGCCACCAGTGACAGGGTGGGTGGCTACACCTTC,CATSDRVGGYTF
TRBJ1-3,TRBV7-2,TRBD1,many,TGTGCCAGCAGCCGAGGGACAGCTGGAAACACCATATATTTT,CASSRGTAGNTIYF
TRBJ2-1,TRBV5-4,TRBD2,NA,TGTGCCAGCAGCTTTGTCCAAGGCTGGGGAGCGGGAGGGGGGGAGAATGAGCAGTTCTTC,CASSFVQGWGAGGGENEQFF